Following are 31 T cell receptor beta chains from one sample sequenced in a study of cytomegalovirus exposure and HLA in healthy donors (dated by TCRdb to about 2017). Library preparation used the immunoSEQ multiplex PCR assay. A mixture of 60 forward primers for TCR Vbeta segments and 13 reverse primers for TCR Jbeta segments was used in the multiplex PCR. TCRdb stores this immuneACCESS table with in-frame sequences only. Part of the clones is absent; in the studies checked, under half of the shortfall reflects unresolved V genes, and no reason is known for the rest. In this sample the table shows roughly 100,000 clones, roughly 70% of which occur a single time. The leading ten clones occupy about a tenth of the sample. Material: PBMCs. These receptors came from a middle-aged man in good health and CMV-seropositive.

This clone was counted only a few times. The rearrangement links TRBV21-1 to TRBJ2-2; the table's D call of TRBD1 was not tested on the DNA. TRBV21-1 is deemed a pseudogene. The CDR3 is 16 residues long. The CDR3 reads CASSKIEGENTGELFF. The CDR3, as DNA: TGTGCCAGCAGCAAAATCGAGGGGGAGAACACCGGGGAGCTGTTTTTT.

This clone was seen a few times. This chain joins TRBV10-3 and TRBJ1-1; 7 bases agree with TRBD1. Germline CDR1 is ENHRY and CDR2 is SYGVKD. CDR3 length: 15 residues. J was trimmed by 2 bases and V by 3 bases; bases with no gene match: 6. The CDR3 nucleotides read TGTGCCATCAGTGACAAGACAGGGCCAAACACTGAAGCTTTCTTT. It encodes CAISDKTGPNTEAFF.

This rearrangement joins TRBV7-2 to TRBJ1-2; TRBD1 might be the D (6 bases). V dropped 5 bases and J dropped 4 bases, with 20 bases sitting between them. The germline CDR1 and CDR2 sequences are SGHTA and FQGNSA. The CDR3 runs to 16 residues. In DNA, the CDR3 is TGTGCCAGCAGCAATTATTTAGAAGGGGGAACCTATGGCTACACCTTC. Translated, it gives CASSNYLEGGTYGYTF.

This clone was observed once. The V call is TRBV10-3, the J call TRBJ1-1; the match to TRBD1 covers 10 bases. There are 15 residues in the CDR3. Germline CDR1 reads ENHRY; CDR2 reads SYGVKD. The ends lost 5 bases at V and 4 bases at J; junction bases unmatched: 7. CDR3 sequence (DNA): TGTGCCATCAGTACCCTGACAGGGGGCGGCACTGAAGCTTTCTTT. Translating gives CAISTLTGGGTEAFF.

The chain recombines TRBV6-5 with TRBJ1-5; 8 bases line up with TRBD1. The CDR3 extends over 16 amino acids. Germline V CDR1 and CDR2: MNHEY, SVGAGI. Germline trimming cut 4 bases from V and 2 bases from J; bases unmatched to any gene: 7. The CDR3 region is CASSFRQGNGNQPQHF. The CDR3 nucleotides read TGTGCCAGCAGTTTCCGACAGGGGAACGGCAATCAGCCCCAGCATTTT.

V and J are TRBV14 and TRBJ2-1; D may be TRBD2 (6 bases). The CDR3 totals 15 residues. Germline V gives CDR1 SGHDN, CDR2 FVKESK. Trimming left V 5 bases short and J 6 bases short, with 17 bases between. The DNA of the CDR3 is TGTGCCAGCAGCTTTTACGGGAGCACCTTCAATGAGCAGTTCTTC. Residues: CASSFYGSTFNEQFF.

This clone was picked up one time. V is TRBV5-1 and J is TRBJ2-3, with TRBD1 identical over 7 bases. This CDR3 has 14 amino acids. J was trimmed by 6 bases and V by 3 bases; bases with no gene match: 7. The germline V gene encodes CDR1 SGHRS and CDR2 YFSETQ. The CDR3 protein is CASSSGTEGDTQYF. CDR3 sequence (DNA): TGCGCCAGCAGCTCCGGGACAGAAGGGGATACGCAGTATTTT.

Remarks on this clone: A junction end diverges from the germline sequence, so it may reflect a read error. The V gene is TRBV11-2, the J gene TRBJ2-1; D unclear. Germline loops: CDR1 SGHAT, CDR2 FQNNGV. This CDR3 has 15 amino acids. The CDR3 DNA is TGTGCCAGCAGCTTGGTGGGTTTCGGTTACAGTGAGCAGTTCTTC. Its translation is CASSLVGFGYSEQFF.

This clone came up a few times. V and J are TRBV10-3 and TRBJ2-1; 9 bases fit TRBD2. V shed 7 bases and J 8 bases; nucleotides not matched to a gene: 6. Germline V CDR1 and CDR2: ENHRY, SYGVKD. The CDR3 covers 13 residues. The CDR3 sequence is CAINGKREDEQFF. CDR3 sequence (DNA): TGTGCCATCAACGGGAAGCGGGAGGATGAGCAGTTCTTC.

The V and J genes are TRBV30 and TRBJ1-4; D may be TRBD1 (5 bases). The CDR3 sequence is 19 residues long. V was clipped by 0 bases and J by 1 base, with 21 bases between them. Germline CDR1 GTSNPN, CDR2 SVGIG (reference sequence). This chain's CDR3 is CAWSVGAVRQSLTNEKLFF. The CDR3 nucleotides read TGTGCCTGGAGTGTTGGGGCAGTGAGACAGTCTCTAACTAATGAAAAACTGTTTTTT.

The V gene is TRBV10-1, the J gene TRBJ2-1; TRBD1 might be the D (6 bases). The CDR3 length is 13 residues. Deletions cut 5 bases from V and 7 bases from J, with 12 bases between. In germline, CDR1 is WNHNN, CDR2 SYGVQD (reference sequence). The CDR3 here is CASSRDTTNEQFF. CDR3 nucleotide sequence: TGCGCCAGCAGTAGGGACACTACGAATGAGCAGTTCTTC.

This clone has more than one count but fewer than ten. The V and J genes are TRBV11-3 and TRBJ2-3, with TRBD2 identical over 10 bases. The V gene's germline CDR1 is SGHNT and CDR2 YENEEA. This CDR3 is 14 amino acids long. The junction had 4 bases not matched to a gene; V was cut back by 4 bases and J by 6 bases. The DNA for the CDR3 is TGTGCCAGCAGCTCCCAGGGACTAGCGGATACGCAGTATTTT. Amino acids: CASSSQGLADTQYF.

The rearrangement joins TRBV7-8 to TRBJ2-1, with TRBD2 identical over 9 bases. V lost 5 bases and J lost 0; bases outside the gene matches: 2. CDR3 length equals 15 residues. Germline V gene sequence: CDR1 SGHVS, CDR2 FQNEAQ. DNA of the CDR3: TGTGCCAGCAGCCTTAGCGGGGGCTCCTACAATGAGCAGTTCTTC. The encoded protein is CASSLSGGSYNEQFF.

This clone has a handful of counts. This sequence joins TRBV5-1 and TRBJ2-3, with a possible D match to TRBD2 (5 bases). The CDR3 has 15 residues. V was shortened by 6 bases and J by 2 bases, with 16 bases between the two germline ends. CDR1 SGHRS and CDR2 YFSETQ come from the germline V gene. The CDR3 here is CASILDGDSTDTQYF. The CDR3 DNA follows: TGCGCCAGCATTCTCGACGGGGATTCCACAGATACGCAGTATTTT.

DNA for the CDR3: TGTGCCACCTTTGGCGGGAGTTGGGGCAATGAGCAGTTCTTC. This translates into CATFGGSWGNEQFF. The chain recombines TRBV6-5 with TRBJ2-1; 7 bases are shared with TRBD2. The CDR3 extends over 14 amino acids. Germline CDR1 reads MNHEY; CDR2 reads SVGAGI. J gave up 6 bases and V 10 bases, and 12 bases lay outside the gene matches.

The chain employs TRBV5-6 and TRBJ2-1, with 10 bases identical to TRBD2. The CDR3 extends over 15 amino acids. From germline, CDR1 is SGHDT and CDR2 YYEEEE. J lost 7 bases, V lost 0 bases, and 4 bases had no gene match. CDR3 bases: TGTGCCAGCAGCTTGGAAGCGGGAGGGCCGAATGAGCAGTTCTTC. Encoded protein: CASSLEAGGPNEQFF.

The V and J genes are TRBV28 and TRBJ2-5, with TRBD2 matching 9 bases. Germline-derived CDR1 and CDR2 are MDHEN and SYDVKM. J gave up 5 bases and V 2 bases, and 6 bases lay outside the gene matches. There are 15 residues in the CDR3. CDR3 nucleotides: TGTGCCAGCAGTTTAGGGGTAGCGGGGGCGGAGACCCAGTACTTC. Protein: CASSLGVAGAETQYF.

The table lists this clone with a few counts. This rearrangement joins TRBV7-3 to TRBJ2-1; 7 bases align to TRBD2. The germline V gene has CDR1 SGHTA and CDR2 FQGTGA. Losses at the gene ends were 5 bases for V and 5 bases for J; bases not matched to a gene: 6. The CDR3 consists of 14 residues. The CDR3 loop reads CASSLVGGDNEQFF. The CDR3 bases are TGTGCCAGCAGCCTAGTGGGGGGGGACAATGAGCAGTTCTTC.

The V and J genes are TRBV5-1 and TRBJ2-2, with unresolved D. The V and J ends lost 5 bases and 2 bases respectively, with 7 bases between them. The CDR3 is 13 amino acids. Germline-derived CDR1 and CDR2 are SGHRS and YFSETQ. The CDR3 is CASRDLNTGELFF. For the CDR3, the DNA is TGCGCCAGCAGAGACTTAAACACCGGGGAGCTGTTTTTT. Full variable domain (missing parts from reference TRBV5-1 and TRBJ2-2): KAGVTQTPRYLIKTRGQQVTLSCSPISGHRSVSWYQQTPGQGLQFLFEYFSETQRNKGNFPGRFSGRQFSNSRSEMNVSTLELGDSALYLCASRDLNTGELFFGEGSRLTVL.

This chain joins TRBV27 and TRBJ2-1, with 8 bases lining up with TRBD2. Looked up from germline, CDR1 is MNHEY and CDR2 is SMNVEV (reference sequence). After removal of 2 bases from V and 7 bases from J, the junction contained 10 bases not matched to a gene. The CDR3 has 16 amino acids. CDR3: CASSLEGVAGTNEQFF. CDR3 nucleotides: TGTGCCAGCAGTTTAGAAGGGGTAGCGGGAACGAATGAGCAGTTCTTC.

The table lists this clone with a few counts. The chain is built from TRBV6-5 and TRBJ2-7, with D maybe TRBD2 (6 bases). The germline CDR1 and CDR2 sequences are MNHEY and SVGAGI. Trimming removed 2 bases from V and 2 bases from J, with 13 bases in between. The length of the CDR3 is 15 residues. CDR3: CASSYKDSGTYEQYF. As DNA, the CDR3 is TGTGCCAGCAGTTACAAGGATAGCGGTACCTACGAGCAGTACTTC.

This clone has only one observation. This chain uses TRBV7-6 with TRBJ2-5; 9 bases fit TRBD1. The germline V gene encodes CDR1 SGHVS and CDR2 FNYEAQ. CDR3 length: 16 residues. V lost 0 bases, J lost 5 bases, and 7 bases stayed unmatched. As DNA, the CDR3 is TGTGCCAGCAGCTTAGCGCGGGGACAGGGAGAGGAGACCCAGTACTTC. Its protein is CASSLARGQGEETQYF.

This chain joins TRBV13 and TRBJ2-7, with 10 bases aligning to TRBD2. Trimming cost V 5 bases and J 2 bases; bases outside gene matches: 3. CDR1 and CDR2 (germline): PRHDT, FYEKMQ (reference sequence). The CDR3 sequence is 14 residues long. CDR3 residues: CASSLTSGTYEQYF. CDR3 in DNA: TGTGCCAGCAGCCTCACTAGCGGGACCTACGAGCAGTACTTC.

The V and J genes are TRBV9 and TRBJ2-2; D is possibly TRBD2 (5 bases). The CDR3 extends over 15 amino acids. Germline CDR1 SGDLS, CDR2 YYNGEE. V was trimmed by 0 bases and J by 2 bases, leaving 8 bases between them. The CDR3 DNA reads as TGTGCCAGCAGCGTAGACGGACTTAACACCGGGGAGCTGTTTTTT. It specifies CASSVDGLNTGELFF.

The CDR3, as DNA: TGTGCCAGCACCTACAGGGGACTAGCGGGAGAGGTAGCCTCCTACAATGAGCAGTTCTTC. It specifies CASTYRGLAGEVASYNEQFF. V gene TRBV7-8 combines with J gene TRBJ2-1; 14 bases line up with TRBD2. Trimming took 7 bases from V and 0 from J; bases not matched to a gene: 14. The length of the CDR3 is 20 residues. CDR1 and CDR2 from the germline V gene are SGHVS and FQNEAQ.

This clone has more than one count but fewer than ten. This sequence joins TRBV10-1 and TRBJ2-7; weak D call: TRBD1 (5 bases). In germline, CDR1 is WNHNN, CDR2 SYGVQD (reference sequence). The CDR3 loop spans 14 amino acids. The germline V and J ends were trimmed by 3 bases and 3 bases, with 12 bases remaining between them. The CDR3 reads CASSDDSVNYEQYF. The CDR3 coding sequence is TGCGCCAGCAGTGATGACAGCGTGAACTACGAGCAGTACTTC.

Only a few counts were recorded for this clone. The chain links TRBV6-1 to TRBJ2-5; 11 positions agree with TRBD2. This CDR3 comprises 15 residues. The germline V gene has CDR1 MNHNS and CDR2 SASEGT. V gave up 5 bases and J gave up 1 base; unmatched junction bases: 3. The CDR3 region is CASSRLAGPQETQYF. The DNA of the CDR3 is TGTGCCAGCAGTCGACTAGCGGGACCCCAAGAGACCCAGTACTTC.

This chain links TRBV6-6 with TRBJ2-5; possible D gene TRBD2, 6 bases. This CDR3 is 15 amino acids long. Germline lookup yields CDR1 MNHNY and CDR2 SVGAGI (reference sequence). V dropped 6 bases and J dropped 5 bases, with 19 bases sitting between them. The CDR3 DNA is TGTGCCAGCAGCCTCGGGGTAGCGGTCGTGGAGACCCAGTACTTC. This translates into CASSLGVAVVETQYF.

The chain couples TRBV6-5 to TRBJ1-5; TRBD1 might be the D (6 bases). Trimming stripped 2 bases from V and 7 bases from J, with 15 bases between. CDR3 length: 15 residues. The germline CDR1 and CDR2 sequences are MNHEY and SVGAGI. The CDR3 sequence: CASSYGVGGGQPQHF. The CDR3 DNA sequence: TGTGCCAGCAGTTACGGGGTAGGGGGTGGGCAGCCCCAGCATTTT.

The chain has TRBV7-9 and TRBJ2-1; D is undetermined. CDR3 length equals 15 residues. V was trimmed by 3 bases and J by 2 bases, leaving 11 bases between them. The V gene's germline CDR1 is SEHNR and CDR2 FQNEAQ (reference sequence). CDR3 protein: CASSLSSDTYNEQFF. CDR3 DNA: TGTGCCAGCAGCTTGTCGAGTGACACCTACAATGAGCAGTTCTTC.

This chain connects TRBV7-2 to TRBJ1-2; 9 bases are shared with TRBD1. Per germline, CDR1 SGHTA and CDR2 FQGNSA. Trimming took 1 base from V and 3 from J; bases not matched to a gene: 6. CDR3 length equals 16 residues. CDR3 residues: CASSLGYRGRDYGYTF. Written as DNA, the CDR3 is TGTGCCAGCAGCTTAGGGTACAGGGGGCGCGACTATGGCTACACCTTC.